The sample holds many counts of the clone carrying this T cell receptor beta chain. These data belong to a study of spatial heterogeneity in lung cancer. In the study overall: After resection, follow-up PBMC samples were sequenced when available, at a median of about two years later.

MiXCR was run by TCRdb on the 5' RACE reads, yielding one entry per CDR3 protein. The table has more than 25,000 distinct CDR3 sequences, 6% seen once. This CDR3 is built from 15 residues. Per germline, CDR1 MRHNA and CDR2 SNTAGT. Trimming removed 5 bases from V and 6 bases from J; junction bases left unmatched: 8. Sample time point: blood at routine non-recurrence follow-up after resection. Unsorted whole RNA of tumor, nontumor lung or frozen PBMC was sequenced. This specimen was PBMCs, taken at follow-up. The chain recombines TRBV6-4 with TRBJ2-3; TRBD2 matches 10 bases. The TCR was taken from a male donor with early-stage non-small cell lung cancer. The CDR3 region is CASSPSGRFRDTQYF. CDR3 DNA: TGTGCCAGCAGTCCTAGCGGGAGATTCCGGGATACGCAGTATTTT.